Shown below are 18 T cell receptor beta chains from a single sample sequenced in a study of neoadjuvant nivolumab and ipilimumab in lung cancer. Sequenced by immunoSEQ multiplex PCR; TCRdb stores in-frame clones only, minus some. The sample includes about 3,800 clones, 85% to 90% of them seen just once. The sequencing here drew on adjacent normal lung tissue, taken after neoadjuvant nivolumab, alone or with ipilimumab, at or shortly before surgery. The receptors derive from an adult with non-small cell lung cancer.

DNA for the CDR3: TGTGCTTCGCAACTGGGGGGCATGACTGAAACCGGGGAGCTGTTTTTT. This codes for CASQLGGMTETGELFF. The chain links TRBV11-3 to TRBJ2-2; perhaps D is TRBD1 or TRBD2 (6 bases each). This CDR3 comprises 16 residues. Germline CDR1 and CDR2: SGHNT and YENEEA.

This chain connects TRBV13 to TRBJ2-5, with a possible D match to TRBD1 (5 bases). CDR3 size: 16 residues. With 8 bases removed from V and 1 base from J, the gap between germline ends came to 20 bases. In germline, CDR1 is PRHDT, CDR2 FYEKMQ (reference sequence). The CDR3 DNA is TGTGCCAGCCAAATATGGTCAGGGCTTCTCCAAGAGACCCAGTACTTC. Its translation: CASQIWSGLLQETQYF.

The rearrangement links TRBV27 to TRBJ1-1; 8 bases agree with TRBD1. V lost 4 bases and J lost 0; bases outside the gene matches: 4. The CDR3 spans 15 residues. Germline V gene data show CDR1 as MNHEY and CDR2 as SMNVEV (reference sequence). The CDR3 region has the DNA TGTGCCAGCAGTTCCCGGACAGGGATGAACACTGAAGCTTTCTTT. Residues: CASSSRTGMNTEAFF.

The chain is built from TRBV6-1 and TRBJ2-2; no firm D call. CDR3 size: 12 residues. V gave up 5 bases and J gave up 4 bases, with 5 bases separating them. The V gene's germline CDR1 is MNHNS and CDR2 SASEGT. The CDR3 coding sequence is TGTGCCAGCAGTACGGTCACCGGGGAGCTGTTTTTT. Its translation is CASSTVTGELFF.

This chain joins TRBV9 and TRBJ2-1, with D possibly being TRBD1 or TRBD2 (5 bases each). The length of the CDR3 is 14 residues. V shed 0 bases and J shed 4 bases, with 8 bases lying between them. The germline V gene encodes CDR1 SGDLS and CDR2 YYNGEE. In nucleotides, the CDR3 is TGTGCCAGCAGCGTAGCGGGGCAGTACAATGAGCAGTTCTTC. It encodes CASSVAGQYNEQFF.

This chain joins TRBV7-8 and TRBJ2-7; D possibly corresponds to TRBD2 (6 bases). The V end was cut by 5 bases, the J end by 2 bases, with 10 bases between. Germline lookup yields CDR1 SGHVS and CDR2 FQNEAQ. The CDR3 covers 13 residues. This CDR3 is CASSPGGTYEQYF. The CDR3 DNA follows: TGTGCCAGCAGCCCCGGAGGGACCTACGAGCAGTACTTC.

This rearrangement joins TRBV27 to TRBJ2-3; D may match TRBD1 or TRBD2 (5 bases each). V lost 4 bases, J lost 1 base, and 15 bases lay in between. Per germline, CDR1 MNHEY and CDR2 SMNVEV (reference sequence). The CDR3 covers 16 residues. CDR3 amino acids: CASSSGSRGRTDTQYF. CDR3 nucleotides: TGTGCCAGCAGTTCTGGATCACGGGGACGCACAGATACGCAGTATTTT.

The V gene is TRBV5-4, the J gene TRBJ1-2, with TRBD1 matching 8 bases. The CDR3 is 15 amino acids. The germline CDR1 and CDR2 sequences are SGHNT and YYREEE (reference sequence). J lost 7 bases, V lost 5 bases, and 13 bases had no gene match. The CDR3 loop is CASRIMGQEASGYTF. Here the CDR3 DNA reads TGTGCCAGCAGGATAATGGGACAGGAAGCAAGTGGCTACACCTTC. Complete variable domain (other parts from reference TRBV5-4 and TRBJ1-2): ETGVTQSPTHLIKTRGQQVTLRCSSQSGHNTVSWYQQALGQGPQFIFQYYREEENGRGNFPPRFSGLQFPNYSSELNVNALELDDSALYLCASRIMGQEASGYTFGSGTRLTVV.

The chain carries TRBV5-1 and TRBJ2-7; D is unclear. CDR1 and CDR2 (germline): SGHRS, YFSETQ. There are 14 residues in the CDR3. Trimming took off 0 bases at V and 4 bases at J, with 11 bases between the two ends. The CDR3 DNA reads TGCGCCAGCAGCTTGGAGGGCAGCCTTTACGAGCAGTACTTC. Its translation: CASSLEGSLYEQYF.

The DNA of the CDR3 is TGTGCCAGCAGTTACCGGCAGGGCGGAGAAACTGAAGCTTTCTTT. Protein product: CASSYRQGGETEAFF. This chain links TRBV6-6 with TRBJ1-1; weak D call: TRBD1 (5 bases). The CDR3 runs to 15 residues. Germline V gene sequence: CDR1 MNHNY, CDR2 SVGAGI (reference sequence). The V and J ends lost 2 bases and 5 bases respectively, with 15 bases between them.

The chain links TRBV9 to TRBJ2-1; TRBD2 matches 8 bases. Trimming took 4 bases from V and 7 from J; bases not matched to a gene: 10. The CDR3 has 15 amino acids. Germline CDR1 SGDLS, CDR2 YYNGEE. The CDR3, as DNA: TGTGCCAGCAGCTTCCCGGGAGGGCCTGTTAATGAGCAGTTCTTC. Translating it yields CASSFPGGPVNEQFF.

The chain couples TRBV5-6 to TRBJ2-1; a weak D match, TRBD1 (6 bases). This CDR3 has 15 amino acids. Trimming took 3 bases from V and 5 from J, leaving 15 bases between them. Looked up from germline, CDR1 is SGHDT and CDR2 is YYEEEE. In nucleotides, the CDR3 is TGTGCCAGCAGCTACAGGGTAGGAGTCGACAATGAGCAGTTCTTC. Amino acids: CASSYRVGVDNEQFF.

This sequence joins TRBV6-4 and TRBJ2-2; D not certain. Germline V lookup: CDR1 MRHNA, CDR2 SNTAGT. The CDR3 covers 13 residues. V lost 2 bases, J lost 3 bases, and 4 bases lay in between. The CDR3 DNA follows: TGTGCCAGCAGTGACAGGGACACCGGGGAGCTGTTTTTT. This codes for CASSDRDTGELFF.

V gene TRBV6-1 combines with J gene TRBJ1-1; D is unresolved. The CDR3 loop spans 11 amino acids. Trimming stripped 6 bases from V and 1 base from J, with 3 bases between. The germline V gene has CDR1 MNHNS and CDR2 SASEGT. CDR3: CASRRNTEAFF. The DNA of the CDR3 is TGTGCCAGCAGGAGGAACACTGAAGCTTTCTTT.

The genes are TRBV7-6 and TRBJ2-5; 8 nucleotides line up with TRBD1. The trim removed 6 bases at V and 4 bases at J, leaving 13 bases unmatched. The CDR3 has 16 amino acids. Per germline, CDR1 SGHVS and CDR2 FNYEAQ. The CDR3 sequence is CASRPGTGDGAETQYF. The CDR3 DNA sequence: TGTGCCAGCAGACCAGGGACAGGCGATGGGGCAGAGACCCAGTACTTC.

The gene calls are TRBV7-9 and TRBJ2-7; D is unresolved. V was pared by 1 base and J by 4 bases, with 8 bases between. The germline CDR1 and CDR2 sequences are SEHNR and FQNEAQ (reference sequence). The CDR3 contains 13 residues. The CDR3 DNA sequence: TGTGCCAGCAGCTTAGAATCCCGGTACGAGCAGTACTTC. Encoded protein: CASSLESRYEQYF.

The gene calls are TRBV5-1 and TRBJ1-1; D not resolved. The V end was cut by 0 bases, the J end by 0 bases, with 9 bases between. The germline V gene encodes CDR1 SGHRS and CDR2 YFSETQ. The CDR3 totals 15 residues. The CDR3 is CASSLVGNLNTEAFF. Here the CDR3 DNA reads TGCGCCAGCAGCTTGGTTGGTAACCTGAACACTGAAGCTTTCTTT.

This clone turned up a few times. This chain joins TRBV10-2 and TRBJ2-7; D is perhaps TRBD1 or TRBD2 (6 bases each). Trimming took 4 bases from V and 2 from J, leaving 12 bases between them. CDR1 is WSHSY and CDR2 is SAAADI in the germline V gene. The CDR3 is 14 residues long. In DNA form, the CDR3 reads TGCGCCAGCAGTGGTGGGGGGACACCCTACGAGCAGTACTTC. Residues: CASSGGGTPYEQYF.